Following are 21 T cell receptor beta chains from one sample sequenced in a study of blood T cell repertoires in COVID-19. Here immunoSEQ multiplex PCR was the method, and the copy in TCRdb shows in-frame clones only, minus some. The sample includes around 190,000 clones, more than 75% of them seen just once. The sample was peripheral blood. Receptors originate from a human donor in a cohort sampled during active COVID-19.

The chain links TRBV18 to TRBJ1-4; 7 bases are shared with TRBD1. The V gene's germline CDR1 is KGHSH and CDR2 LQKENI. This CDR3 contains 15 residues. The V and J ends lost 4 bases and 1 base, in that order; junction bases with no gene match: 3. DNA for the CDR3: TGTGCCAGCTCACGTAACAGGGGAACTAATGAAAAACTGTTTTTT. Translation: CASSRNRGTNEKLFF.

This chain joins TRBV2 and TRBJ2-5; TRBD1 aligns across 10 bases. Trimming took 3 bases from V and 9 from J; bases not matched to a gene: 4. Germline values: CDR1 SNHLY, CDR2 FYNNEI. CDR3 length: 13 amino acids. CDR3 region: CASSEGQGQPQYF. In DNA form, the CDR3 reads TGTGCCAGCAGTGAGGGACAGGGGCAACCCCAGTACTTC.

The V call is TRBV6-4, the J call TRBJ2-1, with 11 bases fitting TRBD2. CDR3 size: 13 residues. Germline V gene data show CDR1 as MRHNA and CDR2 as SNTAGT. The V gene end was trimmed by 2 bases and the J gene end by 12 bases; junction bases not matched to a gene: 3. CDR3 in amino acids: CASSDGLAGGQFF. The CDR3 DNA reads as TGTGCCAGCAGTGACGGCCTAGCGGGAGGGCAGTTCTTC.

J is TRBJ1-1 and V is TRBV5-4, with D possibly being TRBD1 (6 bases). The length of the CDR3 is 14 residues. Germline V CDR1 and CDR2: SGHNT, YYREEE (reference sequence). V was cut by 4 bases and J by 5 bases, with 15 bases left in between. In DNA form, the CDR3 reads TGTGCCAGCAGCCGACCAACAGGGATTACTGAAGCTTTCTTT. Translation: CASSRPTGITEAFF.

The rearrangement joins TRBV6-1 to TRBJ1-2; D not certain. V was clipped by 5 bases and J by 6 bases, with 10 bases between them. The CDR3 has 12 amino acids. Looked up from germline, CDR1 is MNHNS and CDR2 is SASEGT. The CDR3 region is CASSYLGNGYTF. CDR3 DNA: TGTGCCAGCAGTTATCTCGGTAATGGCTACACCTTC.

The CDR3 coding sequence is TGTGCCACCAGCCCGGGCAGGGTGGATGAAAAACTGTTTTTT. It translates to CATSPGRVDEKLFF. The chain employs TRBV15 and TRBJ1-4; a possible D gene is TRBD1 (5 bases). The CDR3 sequence is 14 residues long. V gave up 5 bases and J gave up 6 bases, with 13 bases separating them. Germline V gene data show CDR1 as LNHNV and CDR2 as YYDKDF (reference sequence).

Only a few counts were recorded for this clone. The V gene is TRBV19, the J gene TRBJ2-7, with 7 nucleotides matching TRBD1. The germline V gene encodes CDR1 LNHDA and CDR2 SQIVND (reference sequence). The CDR3 contains 13 residues. The V segment lost 5 bases and the J segment 3 bases; nucleotides outside the gene matches: 4. In nucleotides, the CDR3 is TGTGCCAGTAGTCCGGGACAGCGCTACGAGCAGTACTTC. It translates to CASSPGQRYEQYF. The full variable domain, in which reference TRBV19 and TRBJ2-7 provide the parts outside the CDR3, is DGGITQSPKYLFRKEGQNVTLSCEQNLNHDAMYWYRQDPGQGLRLIYYSQIVNDFQKGDIAEGYSVSREKKESFPLTVTSAQKNPTAFYLCASSPGQRYEQYFGPGTRLTVT.

The chain combines TRBV10-3 with TRBJ1-2, with 8 bases matching TRBD1. CDR1 is ENHRY and CDR2 is SYGVKD in the germline V gene. The CDR3 runs 16 residues. V lost 4 bases to trimming and J lost 4 bases; unmatched junction nucleotides: 11. CDR3 in amino acids: CAISGPTGGASYGYTF. The CDR3 DNA is TGTGCCATCAGTGGGCCCACAGGGGGGGCAAGCTATGGCTACACCTTC.

This chain uses TRBV13 with TRBJ1-1, with D possibly TRBD1 on 5 matching bases. The germline V and J ends were trimmed by 5 bases and 6 bases, with 16 bases remaining between them. This CDR3 is built from 14 residues. Looked up from germline, CDR1 is PRHDT and CDR2 is FYEKMQ (reference sequence). CDR3 residues: CASSRGTFVAEAFF. DNA for the CDR3: TGTGCCAGCAGCCGTGGGACTTTTGTAGCTGAAGCTTTCTTT.

The chain recombines TRBV28 with TRBJ1-1; D gene ambiguous. Trimming stripped 5 bases from V and 0 bases from J, with 10 bases between. The germline V gene encodes CDR1 MDHEN and CDR2 SYDVKM. There are 14 residues in the CDR3. CDR3 in amino acids: CASSPGPLNTEAFF. The DNA for the CDR3 is TGTGCCAGCAGTCCTGGGCCCTTGAACACTGAAGCTTTCTTT.

The rearrangement uses TRBV18 and TRBJ2-7; D is unresolved. The CDR3 totals 14 residues. Germline V gene sequence: CDR1 KGHSH, CDR2 LQKENI. Between the trimmed V and J ends, which lost 1 base and 0 bases, there was a span of 7 bases. CDR3 in amino acids: CASSPQQNSYEQYF. The CDR3, as DNA: TGTGCCAGCTCACCACAACAGAACTCCTACGAGCAGTACTTC.

In this sample, this clone turned up a few times. The V and J genes are TRBV6-2 or TRBV6-3 and TRBJ2-7; 10 positions match TRBD2. V shed 2 bases and J 4 bases; nucleotides not matched to a gene: 17. The CDR3 covers 19 residues. CDR1 is MNHEY and CDR2 is SVGEGT in the germline V gene. DNA of the CDR3: TGTGCCAGCAGTTACGTCCGAGCGGGAGGGCCCGGTCAGCGGTACGAGCAGTACTTC. The encoded protein is CASSYVRAGGPGQRYEQYF.

This clone occurred a few times. V usage is TRBV30 and J usage is TRBJ1-2; D gene uncertain. Looked up from germline, CDR1 is GTSNPN and CDR2 is SVGIG (reference sequence). Between the trimmed V and J ends, which lost 1 base and 8 bases, there was a span of 5 bases. This CDR3 contains 10 residues. For the CDR3, the DNA is TGTGCCTGGAGTGGTGGCGGCTACACCTTC. Protein sequence: CAWSGGGYTF. The variable domain in full, with the rest retrieved from reference TRBV30 and TRBJ1-2, is SQTIHQWPATLVQPVGSPLSLECTVEGTSNPNLYWYRQAAGRGLQLLFYSVGIGQISSEVPQNLSASRPQDRQFILSSKKLLLSDSGFYLCAWSGGGYTFGSGTRLTVV.

The chain employs TRBV5-1 and TRBJ2-7; 8 bases align to TRBD2. J lost 2 bases, V lost 0 bases, and 7 bases had no gene match. Germline CDR1 and CDR2: SGHRS and YFSETQ. There are 16 residues in the CDR3. Here the CDR3 reads CASSLGGSGETYEQYF. The DNA for the CDR3 is TGCGCCAGCAGCTTGGGTGGTAGCGGGGAAACCTACGAGCAGTACTTC.

V gene TRBV3-1 (or the pseudogene TRBV3-2) combines with J gene TRBJ1-1, with D possibly matching TRBD1 (6 bases). V was cut by 3 bases and J by 4 bases, with 12 bases left in between. CDR1 LGHDT and CDR2 YNNKEL come from the germline V gene (reference sequence). CDR3 length equals 14 residues. CDR3 sequence reads: CASSHTQGSTEAFF. In DNA form, the CDR3 reads TGTGCCAGCAGCCATACACAGGGAAGCACTGAAGCTTTCTTT.

In its sample, this clone was seen once. The CDR3 region has the DNA TGTGCCAGCAGTCCGGGGGGGCTTGGGGCCAACGTCCTGACTTTC. Protein product: CASSPGGLGANVLTF. V and J are TRBV3-1 (or the pseudogene TRBV3-2) and TRBJ2-6, with 8 bases aligning to TRBD2. The ends lost 6 bases at V and 3 bases at J; junction bases unmatched: 4. The CDR3 has 15 residues. Looked up from germline, CDR1 is LGHDT and CDR2 is YNNKEL (reference sequence).

The V call is TRBV7-9, the J call TRBJ2-7, with 11 bases lining up with TRBD2. Trimming cost V 2 bases and J 3 bases; bases outside gene matches: 3. The CDR3 is 15 residues long. Germline V CDR1 and CDR2: SEHNR, FQNEAQ (reference sequence). The CDR3: CASSLPTSGNYEQYF. The CDR3 DNA reads TGTGCCAGCAGCTTACCGACTAGCGGGAACTACGAGCAGTACTTC.

The rearrangement links TRBV6-2 or TRBV6-3 to TRBJ2-3, with 13 bases matching TRBD2. The CDR3 covers 18 residues. V trimming: 6 bases; J trimming: 6 bases; junction bases outside the gene matches: 15. Germline V CDR1 and CDR2: MNHEY, SVGEGT. The CDR3 bases are TGTGCCAGCAGCCGAACAGGGGGCATGGGACTAGCGGGGGATACGCAGTATTTT. Its protein product is CASSRTGGMGLAGDTQYF.

The J gene is TRBJ2-3, the V gene TRBV7-2; the match to TRBD2 covers 8 bases. The V gene's germline CDR1 is SGHTA and CDR2 FQGNSA. Trimming cost V 4 bases and J 6 bases; bases outside gene matches: 6. The CDR3 is made up of 14 amino acids. In nucleotides, the CDR3 is TGTGCCAGCAGCTGGGCAGCGGGAGATGATACGCAGTATTTT. Translated, it gives CASSWAAGDDTQYF.

The chain joins TRBV6-5 to TRBJ2-6; the D is unclear. CDR3 length: 13 amino acids. V lost 7 bases and J lost 2, with 6 bases in between. Germline V gene lookup returns CDR1 MNHEY and CDR2 SVGAGI. The CDR3 coding sequence is TGTGCCAGCATGTGGCCTGGGGCCAACGTCCTGACTTTC. It codes for CASMWPGANVLTF.

The table lists this clone with a few counts. The chain recombines TRBV4-2 with TRBJ2-1; tentatively, D is TRBD2 (6 bases). Per germline, CDR1 LGHNA and CDR2 YNFKEQ. Between the trimmed V and J ends, which lost 0 bases and 6 bases, there was a span of 15 bases. This CDR3 contains 16 residues. The CDR3 here is CASSQDSGGSGNEQFF. CDR3 in DNA: TGTGCCAGCAGCCAAGATTCTGGGGGTAGCGGCAATGAGCAGTTCTTC.